This paragraph covers one T cell receptor (beta chain) sequence. This clone is a singleton in its sample. No cognate antigen has been identified for it. Base qualities were left out, and no much larger clone turns up one base away. The CDR3 numbers 13 residues from cysteine through phenylalanine. The retained sequence is limited to the CDR3, 39 bases, with the frame set at the first base. V is shortened by 1 base, J by 11 bases, and the region joining them spans 15 bases. Taken from the germline V gene (reference sequence), the CDR1 and CDR2 loops are SGHKS and YYEKEE. Collaborating institutions collected whole blood in K2EDTA tubes following their own protocols. For TCRbeta analysis, collaborators shipped samples in one of three forms: frozen whole blood, isolated PBMCs, or DNA extracted from either of those sample types. This specimen belongs to a study of blood T cell repertoires in COVID-19 (dated by TCRdb to between 2020 and 2021). In terms of the full investigation: The collaborator samples originated in the United States, Italy and Spain and spanned the acute and convalescent phases of COVID-19. Where available, HLA class I and class II types were taken from metadata supplied by the sample provider and were not determined by assay-based typing. The prospective study material was composed of cDNA or gDNA derived from T cells, B-cell-depleted T cells, or PBMCs. The repertoires were released in a freely available public database meant as a resource for research on the immune response to SARS-CoV-2. Subjects who had been exposed to COVID-19, were actively infected with it, or had recovered from it provided the deeply sampled blood TCRbeta repertoires that made up the dataset. The samples were drawn from the first 160 participants of the ongoing ImmuneRACE study and from some 1,300 subjects provided by 6 global collaborators. Sample metadata almost always included a de-identified subject ID, COVID-19 status, age in years and sex.

Results the study describes overall, beyond this receptor: The amount of clinical and demographic metadata varied by source and participant and was provided uncurated.

The immunoSEQ Assay, a bias-controlled multiplex PCR, was used to amplify TCRbeta CDR3 regions from genomic DNA. Concerning the study's data processing: Nucleated cell counts per sample were estimated from amplification of reference gene primers within the assay. Sequence reads were collapsed and filtered to measure the absolute abundance of every unique TCRbeta CDR3 rearrangement. For each sample, productive Simpson clonality was calculated by taking the square root of Simpson's diversity index across productive rearrangements. TCRdb retrieved this table from immuneACCESS and kept in-frame rearrangements only. Not all clones are present; in checked studies, unresolved V genes account for under half, and no reason is known for the remainder. Clone size and V and J calls were adopted from that table, with D and trimming inferred from the DNA. The sample has 160,000 or so clones on record, approximately 85% of them singletons. The ten largest clones take up roughly 9.6% of the sample.

The sequencing sample was made of peripheral blood. This sequence was found in a man in his sixties with active or convalescent COVID-19. In this chain, TRBV5-5 is recombined with TRBJ1-1; the D gene is unclear. The base sequence is TGTGCCAGCAGCTTGCCCCACGGCGGTTTTGCTTTCTTT. Translation gives CASSLPHGGFAFF.